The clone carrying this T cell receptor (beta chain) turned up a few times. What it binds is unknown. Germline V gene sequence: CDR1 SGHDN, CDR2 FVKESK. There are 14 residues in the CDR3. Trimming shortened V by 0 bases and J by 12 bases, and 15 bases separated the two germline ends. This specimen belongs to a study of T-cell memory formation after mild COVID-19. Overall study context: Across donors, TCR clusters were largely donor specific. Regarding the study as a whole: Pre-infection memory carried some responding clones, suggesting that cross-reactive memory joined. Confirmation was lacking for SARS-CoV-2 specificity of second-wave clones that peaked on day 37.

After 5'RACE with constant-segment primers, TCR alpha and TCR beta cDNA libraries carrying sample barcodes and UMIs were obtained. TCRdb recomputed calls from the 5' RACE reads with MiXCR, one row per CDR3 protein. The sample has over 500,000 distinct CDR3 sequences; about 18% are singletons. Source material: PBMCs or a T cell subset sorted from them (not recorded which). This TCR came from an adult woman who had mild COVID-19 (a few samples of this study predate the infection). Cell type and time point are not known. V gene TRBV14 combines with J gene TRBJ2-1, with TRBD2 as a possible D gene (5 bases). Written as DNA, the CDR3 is TGTGCCAGCAGCCAAGACGTAGGAGGTGGGTCGCAGTTCTTC. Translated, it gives CASSQDVGGGSQFF.